This paragraph covers one T cell receptor beta chain sequence. What antigen it recognizes has not been identified. The record has no base qualities; no much larger clone is one base away. The TCR beta CDR3 regions were amplified from RNA transcripts. The TCR CDR3 was subjected to a first round of RT-PCR using the HTBI primer set and the Qiagen OneStep RT-PCR kit. Libraries were constructed in a second round of multiplex PCR, after which size selection and purification were carried out. Sequencing of the libraries was done on an Illumina HiSeq2000 using paired-end 100 bp reads. Processing in the source paper ran as follows. SOAPnuke was used to process the raw data, removing reads that contained adapters or uncalled bases, had a mean Phred below 15, or lacked an exact match to the constant primer or identifier. COPE v1.2.5 was used to merge the high-quality paired reads, and each unique nucleotide sequence was defined as a clonotype. MiTCR v1.1 was used to align the clonotypes against IMGT TRBV, TRBD and TRBJ reference segments. The analysis included only V-J combinations with a frequency above 0.0001, which together covered roughly 99% of the repertoires. The TCS score was defined as F50 (clonal expansion) divided by E x V (chaos), with BLOSUM62-based TCRdist calculated between CDR3 peptides within each V-J. Welch's t-statistics and random forest reduced several hundred V-J features to 10 to 15, which were used in a naive Bayes classifier (R e1071). Using fastp at Q25 and MiXCR, TCRdb reprocessed the public reads and kept productive beta chains. Records with the same CDR3 protein are collapsed into one entry carrying the most frequent genes and DNA. The V and J calls here are based on TCRdb, not the publication. The sample contains roughly 580,000 distinct CDR3 sequences, 46% of them found a single time. The ten biggest clones cover approximately 8.2% of the sample.

Stable Graves' hyperthyroidism was defined as the absence of progression to ophthalmopathy over 18 months of follow-up. Hyperthyroidism patients were aged 18 to 65 years and newly diagnosed, with disease duration of less than 2 months. Exclusion was applied to patients with uncontrolled infections, other autoimmune diseases, pregnancy or lactation. Diagnoses were based on clinical symptoms, serum thyroxine and TRAb, thyroid ultrasound and orbital computed tomography. Trizol reagent was used to extract total RNA, and RNA quality was then checked on an Agilent 2100 Bioanalyzer. This entry is derived from a study of T cells in Graves' hyperthyroidism and ophthalmopathy (dated by TCRdb to the late 2010s). Regarding the study in general: To identify distinguishing TCR V-J signatures, a discovery cohort of 90 to 100 patients was used, comprising some 43 with Graves' ophthalmopathy and roughly 60 with stable Graves' hyperthyroidism. After sampling, hyperthyroidism patients received methimazole starting at 30 mg daily, and ophthalmopathy patients received high-dose intravenous methylprednisolone. The paper describes TCR Vbeta CDR3 sequencing of about 140 peripheral blood samples, made up of under 50 ophthalmopathy patients, roughly 80 hyperthyroidism patients and roughly 17 progressor patients. Prospective prediction of ophthalmopathy was tested in an independent validation cohort of 18 to 20 hyperthyroidism patients and 17 patients who later progressed to ophthalmopathy. The study also compared thyroid tissue and blood T-cell repertoires from roughly 6 Graves' hyperthyroidism patients. The roughly 100 discovery patients were randomly divided into training and test sets at a 7:3 ratio.

Broad study findings and their caveats: In cross-validation, a model built on a 13 V-J signature told ophthalmopathy apart from stable hyperthyroidism with under 90% sensitivity and about 81% specificity, and in testing the same model reached 80%/75%. Sample size was not statistically predetermined, and investigators were not blinded to group allocation. Most expanded thyroid clonotypes (frequency above 0.001) were also detected in blood, suggesting blood repertoires may reflect thyroid immune responses. During validation, the model predicted progression to ophthalmopathy a median of about 6.3 months ahead of onset, with roughly 65% sensitivity and 72% to 85% specificity.

V is pared back by 7 bases and J by 9 bases, with 16 bases lying between the germline termini. From the germline V gene, CDR1 is SQVTM and CDR2 is ANQGSEA. From the cysteine through the phenylalanine, the CDR3 covers 12 amino acids. The CDR3 DNA has 36 bases and is translated from base 1. The sequence is built from TRBV29-1 and TRBJ1-3; no D gene can be assigned with confidence. The sequence derives from a woman younger than 35 with Graves' hyperthyroidism. Donor details come from another sample of the same person, matched by shared clones. The sequencing input was peripheral blood or thyroid tissue (not recorded which). The CDR3 protein sequence reads: CSASAVAGTIYF. The base sequence is TGCAGCGCCTCGGCCGTCGCAGGCACCATATATTTT. Here the CDR3 is joined to the reference TRBV29-1 and TRBJ1-3 genes, and the full variable domain is: SAVISQKPSRDICQRGTSLTIQCQVDSQVTMMFWYRQQPGQSLTLIATANQGSEATYESGFVIDKFPISRPNLTFSTLTVSNMSPEDSSIYLCSASAVAGTIYFGEGSWLTVV.